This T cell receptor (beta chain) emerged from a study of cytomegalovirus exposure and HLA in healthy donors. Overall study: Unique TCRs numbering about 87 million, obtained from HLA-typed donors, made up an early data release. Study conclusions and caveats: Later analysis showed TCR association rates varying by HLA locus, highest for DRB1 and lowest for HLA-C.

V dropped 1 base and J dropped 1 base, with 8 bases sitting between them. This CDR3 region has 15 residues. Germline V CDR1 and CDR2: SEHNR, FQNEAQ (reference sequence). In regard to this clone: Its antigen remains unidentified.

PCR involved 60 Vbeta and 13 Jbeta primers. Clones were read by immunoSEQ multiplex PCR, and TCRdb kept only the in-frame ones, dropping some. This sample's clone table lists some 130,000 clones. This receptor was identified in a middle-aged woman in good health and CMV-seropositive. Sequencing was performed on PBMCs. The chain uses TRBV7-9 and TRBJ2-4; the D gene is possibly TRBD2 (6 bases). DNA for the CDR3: TGTGCCAGCAGCTTAGGAAGCGGGGCCAAAAACATTCAGTACTTC. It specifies CASSLGSGAKNIQYF.